One T cell receptor beta chain is described in this entry. Profiling relied on immunoSEQ multiplex PCR, and the TCRdb table lists in-frame clones only, not all of them. Of 200,000 to 250,000 clones listed, around 86% are singletons. The sample comes from a study of blood T cell repertoires in COVID-19. Recruitment covered about 25 US areas and drew participants whose ages spanned about 18 to 90 years. The material sequenced was PBMCs or T cells enriched from blood (not recorded which). The sequence derives from a woman in her fifties or sixties who had recovered from COVID-19.

The CDR3 DNA reads as TGTGCCAGCAGACCTCATAACTCATTATACGAGCAGTACTTC. It is translated as CASRPHNSLYEQYF. This rearrangement joins TRBV6-2 or TRBV6-3 to TRBJ2-7, with D hard to call. The V gene lost 6 bases and the J gene lost 4 bases, with 16 bases spanning the gap. The CDR3 consists of 14 residues. Germline V gene sequence: CDR1 MNHEY, CDR2 SVGEGT.